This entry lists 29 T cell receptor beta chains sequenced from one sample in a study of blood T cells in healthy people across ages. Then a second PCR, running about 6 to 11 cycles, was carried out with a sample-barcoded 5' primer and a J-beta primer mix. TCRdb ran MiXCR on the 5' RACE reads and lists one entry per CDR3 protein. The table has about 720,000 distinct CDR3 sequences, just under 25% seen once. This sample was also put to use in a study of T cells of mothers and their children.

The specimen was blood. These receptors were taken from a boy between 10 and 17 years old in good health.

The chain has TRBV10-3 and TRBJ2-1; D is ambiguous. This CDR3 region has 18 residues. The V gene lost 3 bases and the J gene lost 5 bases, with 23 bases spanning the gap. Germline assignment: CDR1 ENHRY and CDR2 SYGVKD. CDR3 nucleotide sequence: TGTGCCATCAGTGAAGGTCGGCCTCGTGGAAAAAGGCACAATGAGCAGTTCTTC. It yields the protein CAISEGRPRGKRHNEQFF.

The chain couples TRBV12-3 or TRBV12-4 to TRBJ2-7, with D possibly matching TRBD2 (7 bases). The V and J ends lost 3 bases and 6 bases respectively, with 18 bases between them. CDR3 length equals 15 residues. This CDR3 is CASSFGAGASSEQYF. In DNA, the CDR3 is TGTGCCAGCAGTTTTGGGGCGGGGGCATCATCCGAGCAGTACTTC.

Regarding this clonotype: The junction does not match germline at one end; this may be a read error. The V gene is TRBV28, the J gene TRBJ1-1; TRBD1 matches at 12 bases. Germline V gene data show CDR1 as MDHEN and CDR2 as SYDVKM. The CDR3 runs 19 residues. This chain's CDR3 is CARSSTGQGAWAFSAEAFF. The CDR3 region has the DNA TGTGCCCGCAGTTCGACGGGACAGGGGGCCTGGGCTTTCTCTGCTGAAGCTTTCTTT.

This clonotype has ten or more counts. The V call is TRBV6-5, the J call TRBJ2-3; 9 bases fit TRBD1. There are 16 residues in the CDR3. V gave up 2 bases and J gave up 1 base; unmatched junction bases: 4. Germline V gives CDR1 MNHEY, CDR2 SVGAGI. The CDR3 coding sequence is TGTGCCAGCAGTTACACGACAGGGGGGGGCACAGATACGCAGTATTTT. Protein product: CASSYTTGGGTDTQYF.

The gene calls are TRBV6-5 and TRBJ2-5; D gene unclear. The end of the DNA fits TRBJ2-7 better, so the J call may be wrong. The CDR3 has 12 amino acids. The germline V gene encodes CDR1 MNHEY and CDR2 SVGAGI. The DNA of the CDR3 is TGTGCCAGCAGTTACCCCTCAAGCGAGCAGTACTTC. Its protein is CASSYPSSEQYF.

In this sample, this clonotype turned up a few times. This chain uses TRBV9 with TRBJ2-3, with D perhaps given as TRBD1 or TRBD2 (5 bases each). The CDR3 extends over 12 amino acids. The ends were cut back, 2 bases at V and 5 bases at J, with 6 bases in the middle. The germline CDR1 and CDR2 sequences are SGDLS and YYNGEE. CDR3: CASSVGRDTQYF. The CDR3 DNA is TGTGCCAGCAGCGTGGGACGAGATACGCAGTATTTT.

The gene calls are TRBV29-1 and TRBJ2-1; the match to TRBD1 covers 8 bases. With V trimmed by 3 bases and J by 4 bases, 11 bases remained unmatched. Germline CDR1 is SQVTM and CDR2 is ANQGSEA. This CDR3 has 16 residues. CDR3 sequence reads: CSVDPGETGVYNEQFF. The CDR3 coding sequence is TGCAGCGTTGACCCTGGAGAGACAGGGGTGTACAATGAGCAGTTCTTC.

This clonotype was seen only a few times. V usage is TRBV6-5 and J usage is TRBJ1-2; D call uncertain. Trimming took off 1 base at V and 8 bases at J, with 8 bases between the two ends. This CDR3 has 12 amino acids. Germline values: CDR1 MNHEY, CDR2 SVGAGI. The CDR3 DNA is TGTGCCAGCAGTTACTGGATGGGGGGCTACACCTTC. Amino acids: CASSYWMGGYTF.

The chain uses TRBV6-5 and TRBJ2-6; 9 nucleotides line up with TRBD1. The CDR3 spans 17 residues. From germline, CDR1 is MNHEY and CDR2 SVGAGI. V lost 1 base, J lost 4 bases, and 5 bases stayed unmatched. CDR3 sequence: CASSYLGQGSGANVLTF. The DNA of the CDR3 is TGTGCCAGCAGTTACTTGGGACAGGGTTCGGGGGCCAACGTCCTGACTTTC.

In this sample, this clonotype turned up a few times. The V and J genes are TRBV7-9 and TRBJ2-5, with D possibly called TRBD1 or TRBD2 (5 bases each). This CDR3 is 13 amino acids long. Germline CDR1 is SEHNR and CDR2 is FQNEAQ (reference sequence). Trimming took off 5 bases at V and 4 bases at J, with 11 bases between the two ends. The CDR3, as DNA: TGTGCCAGCAGCCGAGGGGTCACAGAGACCCAGTACTTC. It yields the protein CASSRGVTETQYF.

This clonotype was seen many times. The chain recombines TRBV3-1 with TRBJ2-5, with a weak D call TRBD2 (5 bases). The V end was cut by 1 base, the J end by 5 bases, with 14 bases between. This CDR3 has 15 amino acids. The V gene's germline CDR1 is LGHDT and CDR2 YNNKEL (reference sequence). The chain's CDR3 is CASSQGQRSFETQYF. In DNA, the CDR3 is TGTGCCAGCAGCCAAGGTCAGCGGAGTTTCGAGACCCAGTACTTC.

In DNA form, the CDR3 reads TGTGCCAGCAGCGTAGCTAGTAATCCGTCCCAAGAGACCCAGTACTTC. It codes for CASSVASNPSQETQYF. This chain connects TRBV9 to TRBJ2-5; D remains ambiguous. The CDR3 contains 16 residues. With 0 bases removed from V and 1 base from J, the gap between germline ends came to 13 bases. The germline CDR1 and CDR2 sequences are SGDLS and YYNGEE.

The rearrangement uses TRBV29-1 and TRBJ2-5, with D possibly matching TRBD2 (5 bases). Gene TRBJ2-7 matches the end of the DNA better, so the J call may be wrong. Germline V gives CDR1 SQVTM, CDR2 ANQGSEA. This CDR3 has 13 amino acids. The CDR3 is CSVLSGETYEQYF. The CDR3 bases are TGCAGCGTTTTAAGTGGGGAGACCTACGAGCAGTACTTC.

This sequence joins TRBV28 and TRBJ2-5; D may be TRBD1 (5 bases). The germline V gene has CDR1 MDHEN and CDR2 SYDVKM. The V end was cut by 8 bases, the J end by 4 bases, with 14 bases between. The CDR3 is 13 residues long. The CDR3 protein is CASRTGPRETQYF. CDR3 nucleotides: TGTGCCAGCCGAACAGGCCCACGAGAGACCCAGTACTTC.

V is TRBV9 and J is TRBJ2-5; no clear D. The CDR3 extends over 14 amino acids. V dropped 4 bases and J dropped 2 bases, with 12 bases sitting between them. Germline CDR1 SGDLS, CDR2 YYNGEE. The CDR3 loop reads CASSIGEGQETQYF. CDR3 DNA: TGTGCCAGCAGCATAGGAGAAGGTCAAGAGACCCAGTACTTC.

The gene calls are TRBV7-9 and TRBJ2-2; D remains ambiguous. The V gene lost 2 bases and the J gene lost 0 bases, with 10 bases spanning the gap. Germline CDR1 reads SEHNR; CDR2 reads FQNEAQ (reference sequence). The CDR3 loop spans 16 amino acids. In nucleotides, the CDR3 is TGTGCCAGCAGCTTACCGACCTATTCGAACACCGGGGAGCTGTTTTTT. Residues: CASSLPTYSNTGELFF.

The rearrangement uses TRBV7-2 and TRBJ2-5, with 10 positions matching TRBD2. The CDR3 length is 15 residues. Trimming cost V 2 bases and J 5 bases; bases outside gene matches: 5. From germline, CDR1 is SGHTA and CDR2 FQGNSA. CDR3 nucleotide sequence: TGTGCCAGCAGCTTAAGCGGGAGGGAGGGGGAGACCCAGTACTTC. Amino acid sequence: CASSLSGREGETQYF.

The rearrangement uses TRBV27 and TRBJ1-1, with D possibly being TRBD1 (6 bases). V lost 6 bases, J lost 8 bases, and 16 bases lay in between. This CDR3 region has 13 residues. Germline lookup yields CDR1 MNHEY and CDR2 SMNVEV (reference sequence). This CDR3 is CASSTGTRPEAFF. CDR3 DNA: TGTGCCAGCAGCACCGGGACACGACCCGAAGCTTTCTTT.

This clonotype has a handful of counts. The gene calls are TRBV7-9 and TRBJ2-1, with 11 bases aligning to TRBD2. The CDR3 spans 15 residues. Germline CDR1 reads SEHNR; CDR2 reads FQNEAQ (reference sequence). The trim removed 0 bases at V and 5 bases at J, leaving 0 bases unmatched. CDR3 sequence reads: CASSLAGLADNEQFF. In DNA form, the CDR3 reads TGTGCCAGCAGCTTAGCGGGACTAGCGGACAATGAGCAGTTCTTC.

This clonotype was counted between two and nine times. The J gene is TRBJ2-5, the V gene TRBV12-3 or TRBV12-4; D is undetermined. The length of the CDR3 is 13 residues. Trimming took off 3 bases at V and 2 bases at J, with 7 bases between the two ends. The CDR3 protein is CASSFNVQETQYF. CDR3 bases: TGTGCCAGCAGTTTTAACGTTCAAGAGACCCAGTACTTC.

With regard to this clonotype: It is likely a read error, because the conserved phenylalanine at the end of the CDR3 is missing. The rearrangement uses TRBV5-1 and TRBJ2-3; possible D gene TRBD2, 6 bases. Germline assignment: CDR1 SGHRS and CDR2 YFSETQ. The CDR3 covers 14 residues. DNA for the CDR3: TGCGCCAGCAGCCCTTCAACTAGCACACATACGCAGTATCTT. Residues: CASSPSTSTHTQYL.

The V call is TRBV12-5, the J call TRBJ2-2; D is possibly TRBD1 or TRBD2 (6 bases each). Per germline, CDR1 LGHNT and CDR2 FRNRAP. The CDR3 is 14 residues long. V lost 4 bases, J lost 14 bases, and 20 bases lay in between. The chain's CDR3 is CASGSDLNGGSLFF. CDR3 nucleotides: TGTGCTAGTGGTTCGGATCTAAACGGGGGCAGCCTGTTTTTT.

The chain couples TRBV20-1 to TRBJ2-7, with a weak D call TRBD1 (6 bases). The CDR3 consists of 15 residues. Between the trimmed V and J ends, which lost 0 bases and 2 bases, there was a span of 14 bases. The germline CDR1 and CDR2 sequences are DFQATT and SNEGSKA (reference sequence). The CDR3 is CSARDGQGTTYEQYF. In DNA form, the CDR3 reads TGCAGTGCTAGAGATGGCCAGGGGACGACCTACGAGCAGTACTTC.

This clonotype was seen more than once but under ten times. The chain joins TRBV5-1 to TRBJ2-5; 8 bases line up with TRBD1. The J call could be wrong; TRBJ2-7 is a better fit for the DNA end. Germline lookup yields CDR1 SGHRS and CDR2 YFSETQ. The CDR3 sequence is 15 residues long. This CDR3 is CASSLEIRGQREQYF. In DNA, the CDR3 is TGCGCCAGCAGCTTGGAGATCAGGGGGCAACGCGAGCAGTACTTC.

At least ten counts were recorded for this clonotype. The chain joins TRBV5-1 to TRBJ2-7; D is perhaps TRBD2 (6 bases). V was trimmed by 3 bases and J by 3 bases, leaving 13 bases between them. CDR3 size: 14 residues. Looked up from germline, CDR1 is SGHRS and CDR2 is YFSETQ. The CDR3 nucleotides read TGCGCCAGCAGCTACTACACGGGGGACTACGAGCAGTACTTC. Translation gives CASSYYTGDYEQYF.

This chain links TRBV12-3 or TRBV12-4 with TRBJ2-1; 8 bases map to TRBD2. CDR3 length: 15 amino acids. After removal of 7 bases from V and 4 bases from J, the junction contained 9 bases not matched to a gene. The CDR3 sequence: CASNLSGMQYNEQFF. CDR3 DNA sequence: TGTGCCAGCAACCTTAGCGGGATGCAATACAATGAGCAGTTCTTC.

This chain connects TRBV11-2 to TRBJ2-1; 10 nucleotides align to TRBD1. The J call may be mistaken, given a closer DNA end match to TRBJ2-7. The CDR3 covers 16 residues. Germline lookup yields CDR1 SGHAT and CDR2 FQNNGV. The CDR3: CASSLGGTGVIYEQYF. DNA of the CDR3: TGTGCCAGCAGCTTAGGGGGGACAGGGGTGATCTACGAGCAGTACTTC.

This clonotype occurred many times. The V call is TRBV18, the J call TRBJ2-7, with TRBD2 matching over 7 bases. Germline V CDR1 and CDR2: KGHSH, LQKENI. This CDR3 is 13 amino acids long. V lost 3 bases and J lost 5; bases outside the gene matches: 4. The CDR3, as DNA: TGTGCCAGCTCACCTCGGGGAGGGAACGAGCAGTACTTC. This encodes CASSPRGGNEQYF.

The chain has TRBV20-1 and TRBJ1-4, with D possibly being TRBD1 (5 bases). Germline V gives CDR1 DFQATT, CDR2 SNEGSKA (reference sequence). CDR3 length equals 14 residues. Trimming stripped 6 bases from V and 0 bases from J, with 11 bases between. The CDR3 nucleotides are TGCAGTGCCCGGGACCTATCAACTAATGAAAAACTGTTTTTT. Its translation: CSARDLSTNEKLFF.